This T cell receptor (beta chain) was identified in a study of blood T cell repertoires in COVID-19. Study summary: COVID-19 samples, acute and convalescent, were from the United States, Italy and Spain.

Source study methods: Quantification of nucleated cells was approximated via reference gene primer amplification. TCRdb's table, derived via immunoSEQ multiplex PCR, lists solely in-frame clones and lacks some. V, J and clone size derive from that table, while D and trimming were established from the DNA sequence. The sample contains 85,000 to 100,000 clones, 60% to 85% of which appear only once. Trimming took 3 bases from V and 2 from J; bases not matched to a gene: 4. The CDR3 consists of 16 residues. Germline V gene data show CDR1 as MDHEN and CDR2 as SYDVKM. V gene TRBV28 combines with J gene TRBJ2-2, with 9 nucleotides matching TRBD1. The sequencing sample was made of peripheral blood. This receptor was obtained from a man aged 50-60 years who had recovered from COVID-19. For the CDR3, the DNA is TGTGCCAGCAGTTTGGTGACAGGGGGTAACACCGGGGAGCTGTTTTTT. Translation gives CASSLVTGGNTGELFF.